A selection of T cell receptor beta chains follows, all from one sample in a study of T-cell memory formation after mild COVID-19. TCRdb ran MiXCR on the 5' RACE reads and lists one entry per CDR3 protein. Found here are about 560,000 distinct CDR3 sequences, 15% to 20% of them singletons; the top ten hold 8.1%. Sequencing was carried out using PBMCs or a T cell subset sorted from them (not recorded which). These TCRs come from an adult woman who had mild COVID-19 (a few samples of this study predate the infection). Cell type and time point are not known. Each CDR3 is given with its conserved first and last residue. Fields, in order: V gene, J gene, CDR3 protein.

>TRBV9|TRBJ2-1
CASTGGGGNEQFF
>TRBV4-3|TRBJ1-2
CASSQDIGRGYTF
>TRBV6-2/TRBV6-3|TRBJ1-5
CASRREVGPQHF
>TRBV7-8|TRBJ2-7
CASSLEQGVSYEQYF
>TRBV6-2/TRBV6-3|TRBJ1-5
CASSYQVGNQPQHF
>TRBV25-1|TRBJ1-2
CASSGRRGAFYGYTF
>TRBV11-3|TRBJ2-3
CASSLGITGRPDTQYF
>TRBV29-1|TRBJ2-7
CSVAGGPAYEQYF
>TRBV7-9|TRBJ2-1
CASSSHGTSQAVNEQFF
>TRBV7-9|TRBJ2-5
CASSLGGTGGRETQYF
>TRBV23-1|TRBJ2-1
CASSQSPPSRKNNEQFF
>TRBV20-1|TRBJ2-7
CSARPGSGAYEQYF
>TRBV6-1|TRBJ1-4
CAGGRTRNEKLFF
>TRBV7-9|TRBJ2-7
CASSPRLGGRVAGDEQYF
>TRBV5-1|TRBJ1-1
CASSLDRRTEAFF
>TRBV4-1|TRBJ2-7
CASSQDRVGVAGGYEQYF
>TRBV6-6|TRBJ1-1
CASTLRTGARNTEAFF
>TRBV12-3/TRBV12-4|TRBJ1-1
CASSAQDSYNSEAFF
>TRBV27|TRBJ1-2
CASKAGRHLTF
>TRBV12-5|TRBJ2-7
CASGMSSYEQYF
>TRBV13|TRBJ2-6
CASSPGFSGANVLTF
>TRBV27|TRBJ2-3
CASSLEGRRGASTDTQYF
>TRBV27|TRBJ2-2
CASTQHTTGELFF
>TRBV5-1|TRBJ1-1
CASSSWGAETRAFF
>TRBV6-2/TRBV6-3|TRBJ1-2
CASSSGRSYGYTF